This T cell receptor (beta chain) was recorded in a study of breast tumors, draining lymph nodes, adjacent tissues. This clonotype has more than one count but fewer than ten. Its antigen is as yet unknown. Possible read error: a much larger clone is one base away. TCRdb re-called the multiplex PCR reads through MiXCR, storing one row per CDR3 protein. The sample includes 150,000 to 200,000 distinct CDR3 sequences, 33% seen only once; the top ten take over 3.5%. Looked up from germline, CDR1 is SGHAT and CDR2 is FQNNGV. The V end lost 1 base, the J end lost 0 bases, and 9 bases lay between the germline ends. The CDR3 totals 15 residues. Axillary draining lymph nodes of breast cancer patients supplied the node samples. Overall study results and limits: Tumor T cell lymph node origin was a supported hypothesis, not proven.

The sequenced sample was axillary lymph node tissue. This receptor was obtained from a female donor with breast cancer. Some clones in this sample may be carry-over from other donors' samples. The chain employs TRBV11-2 and TRBJ1-2; no reliable D call. The CDR3 protein is CASSLGVQTNYGYTF. The CDR3 bases are TGTGCCAGCAGCTTAGGTGTCCAGACTAACTATGGCTACACCTTC.